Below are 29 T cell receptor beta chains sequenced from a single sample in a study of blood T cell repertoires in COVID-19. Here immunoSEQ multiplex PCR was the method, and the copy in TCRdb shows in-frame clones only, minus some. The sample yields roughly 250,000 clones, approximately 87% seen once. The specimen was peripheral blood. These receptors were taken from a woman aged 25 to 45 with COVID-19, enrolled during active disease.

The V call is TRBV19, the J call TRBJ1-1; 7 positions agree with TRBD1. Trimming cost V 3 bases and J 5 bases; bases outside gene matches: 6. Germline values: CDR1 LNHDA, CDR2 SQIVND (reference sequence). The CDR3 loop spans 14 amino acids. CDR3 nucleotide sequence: TGTGCCAGTAGTATCGGAGGGGGCGTGACTGAAGCTTTCTTT. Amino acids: CASSIGGGVTEAFF.

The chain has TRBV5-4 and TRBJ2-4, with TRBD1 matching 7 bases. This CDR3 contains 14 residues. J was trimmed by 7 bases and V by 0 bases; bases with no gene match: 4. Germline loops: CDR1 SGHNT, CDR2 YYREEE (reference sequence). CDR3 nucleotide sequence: TGTGCCAGCAGCTTGGGACAGGGTGGGAACATTCAGTACTTC. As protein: CASSLGQGGNIQYF.

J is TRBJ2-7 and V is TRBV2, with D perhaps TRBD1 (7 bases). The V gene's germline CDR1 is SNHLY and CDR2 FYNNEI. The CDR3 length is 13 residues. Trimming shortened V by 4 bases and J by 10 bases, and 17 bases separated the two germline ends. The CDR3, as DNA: TGTGCCAGCAGTGGGCGGGACAGAGAAATCCAGTACTTC. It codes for CASSGRDREIQYF.

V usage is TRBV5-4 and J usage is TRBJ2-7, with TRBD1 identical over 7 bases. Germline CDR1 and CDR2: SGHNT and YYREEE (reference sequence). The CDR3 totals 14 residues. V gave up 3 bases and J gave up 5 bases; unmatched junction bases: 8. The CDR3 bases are TGTGCCAGCAGCTGGGCCGGGACAGAGAACGAGCAGTACTTC. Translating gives CASSWAGTENEQYF.

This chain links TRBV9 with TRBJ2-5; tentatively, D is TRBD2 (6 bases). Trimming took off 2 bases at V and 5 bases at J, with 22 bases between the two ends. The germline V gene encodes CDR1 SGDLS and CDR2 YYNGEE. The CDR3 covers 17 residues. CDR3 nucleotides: TGTGCCAGCAGCGTGGGCCGGCGGGGCACATCTAGGGAGACCCAGTACTTC. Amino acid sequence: CASSVGRRGTSRETQYF.

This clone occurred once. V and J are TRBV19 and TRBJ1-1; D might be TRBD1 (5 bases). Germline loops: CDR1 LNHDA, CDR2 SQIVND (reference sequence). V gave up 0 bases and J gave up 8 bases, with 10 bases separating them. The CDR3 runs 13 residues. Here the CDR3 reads CASSIDVAGEAFF. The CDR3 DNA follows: TGTGCCAGTAGTATAGATGTTGCAGGGGAAGCTTTCTTT.

Written as DNA, the CDR3 is TGTGCCAGCAGCTTGGTTGGTAGGGGAAGTTTTAGGGGCTACACCTTC. Amino acids: CASSLVGRGSFRGYTF. This sequence joins TRBV5-4 and TRBJ1-2; D perhaps matches TRBD1 (5 bases). This CDR3 spans 16 amino acids. Trimming left V 0 bases short and J 8 bases short, with 20 bases between. CDR1 and CDR2 from the germline V gene are SGHNT and YYREEE (reference sequence).

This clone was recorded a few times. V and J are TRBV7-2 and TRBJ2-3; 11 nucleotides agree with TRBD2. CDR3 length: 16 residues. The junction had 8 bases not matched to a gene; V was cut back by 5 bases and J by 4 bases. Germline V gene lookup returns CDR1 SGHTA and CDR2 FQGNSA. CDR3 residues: CASSRGTSGGPDTQYF. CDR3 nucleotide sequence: TGTGCCAGCAGCCGCGGGACTAGCGGAGGACCAGATACGCAGTATTTT.

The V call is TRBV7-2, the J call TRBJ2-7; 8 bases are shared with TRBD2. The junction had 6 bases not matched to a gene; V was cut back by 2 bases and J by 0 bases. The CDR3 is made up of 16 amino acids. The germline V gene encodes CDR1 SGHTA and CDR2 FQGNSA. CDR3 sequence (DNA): TGTGCCAGCAGCTTATCAGCGGGGGTATTCTCCTACGAGCAGTACTTC. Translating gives CASSLSAGVFSYEQYF.

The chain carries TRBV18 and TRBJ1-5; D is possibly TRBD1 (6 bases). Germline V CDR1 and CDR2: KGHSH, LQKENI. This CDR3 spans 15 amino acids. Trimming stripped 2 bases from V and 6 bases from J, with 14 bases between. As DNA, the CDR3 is TGTGCCAGCTCACCAACCATATTAGGGGGTCAGCCCCAGCATTTT. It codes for CASSPTILGGQPQHF.

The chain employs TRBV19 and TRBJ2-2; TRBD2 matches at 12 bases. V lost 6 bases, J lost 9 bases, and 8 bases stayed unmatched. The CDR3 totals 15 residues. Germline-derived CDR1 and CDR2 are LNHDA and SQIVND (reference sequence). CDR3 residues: CASSETSGGGWELFF. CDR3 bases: TGTGCCAGTAGCGAGACTAGCGGGGGTGGATGGGAGCTGTTTTTT.

DNA for the CDR3: TGTGCCAGCAGGGGGAGTGGGGTGGACGAGCAGTACTTC. The encoded protein is CASRGSGVDEQYF. V gene TRBV12-3 or TRBV12-4 combines with J gene TRBJ2-7; tentatively, D is TRBD2 (5 bases). The CDR3 is made up of 13 amino acids. V lost 6 bases and J lost 5, with 14 bases in between.

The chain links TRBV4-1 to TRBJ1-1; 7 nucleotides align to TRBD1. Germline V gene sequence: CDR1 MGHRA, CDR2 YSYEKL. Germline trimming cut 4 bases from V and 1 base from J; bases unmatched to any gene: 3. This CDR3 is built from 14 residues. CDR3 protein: CASSLRDRNTEAFF. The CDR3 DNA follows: TGCGCCAGCAGCCTCCGGGACAGGAACACTGAAGCTTTCTTT.

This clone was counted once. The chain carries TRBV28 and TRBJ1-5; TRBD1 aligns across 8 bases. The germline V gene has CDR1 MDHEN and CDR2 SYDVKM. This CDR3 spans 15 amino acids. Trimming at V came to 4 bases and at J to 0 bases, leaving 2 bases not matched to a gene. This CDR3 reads CASSYRGYSNQPQHF. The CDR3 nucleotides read TGTGCCAGCAGTTACAGGGGGTATAGCAATCAGCCCCAGCATTTT.

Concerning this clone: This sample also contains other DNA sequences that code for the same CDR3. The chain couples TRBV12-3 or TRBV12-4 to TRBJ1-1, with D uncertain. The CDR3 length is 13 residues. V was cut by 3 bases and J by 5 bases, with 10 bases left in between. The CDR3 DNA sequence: TGTGCCAGCAGTTTGGGTGGAGATACTGAAGCTTTCTTT. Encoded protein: CASSLGGDTEAFF.

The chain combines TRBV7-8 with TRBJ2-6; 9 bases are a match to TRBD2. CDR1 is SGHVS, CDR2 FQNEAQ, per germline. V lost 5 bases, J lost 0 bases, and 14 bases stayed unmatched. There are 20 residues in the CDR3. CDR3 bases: TGTGCCAGCAGCGACCTAGAGTTAGCGGGGGCGAACTCTGGGGCCAACGTCCTGACTTTC. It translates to CASSDLELAGANSGANVLTF.

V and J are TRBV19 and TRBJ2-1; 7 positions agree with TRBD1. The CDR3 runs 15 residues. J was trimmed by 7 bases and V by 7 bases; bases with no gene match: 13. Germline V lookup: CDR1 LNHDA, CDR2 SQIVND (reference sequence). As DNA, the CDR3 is TGTGCCAGTACCCTGACAGGGTTTTTCGAGAATGAGCAGTTCTTC. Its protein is CASTLTGFFENEQFF.

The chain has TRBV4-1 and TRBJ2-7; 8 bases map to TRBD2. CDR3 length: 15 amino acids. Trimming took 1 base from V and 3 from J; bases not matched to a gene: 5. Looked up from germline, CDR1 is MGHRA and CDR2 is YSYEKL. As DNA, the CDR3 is TGCGCCAGCAGCCAAGGCGGCGGGGGGAACTACGAGCAGTACTTC. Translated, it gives CASSQGGGGNYEQYF.

CDR3 loop: CASSYEGDYGYTF. CDR3 in DNA: TGTGCCAGCAGTTACGAGGGTGACTATGGCTACACCTTC. The chain is built from TRBV6-6 and TRBJ1-2; D uncertain. V lost 2 bases and J 3 bases, leaving 7 bases between the germline ends. In germline, CDR1 is MNHNY, CDR2 SVGAGI (reference sequence). The CDR3 runs 13 residues.

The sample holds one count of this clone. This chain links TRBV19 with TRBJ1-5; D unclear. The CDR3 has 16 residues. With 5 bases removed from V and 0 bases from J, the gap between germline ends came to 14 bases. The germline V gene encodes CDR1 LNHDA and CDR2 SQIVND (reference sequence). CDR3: CASSVGRAYSNQPQHF. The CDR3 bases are TGTGCCAGTAGTGTGGGCAGAGCTTATAGCAATCAGCCCCAGCATTTT.

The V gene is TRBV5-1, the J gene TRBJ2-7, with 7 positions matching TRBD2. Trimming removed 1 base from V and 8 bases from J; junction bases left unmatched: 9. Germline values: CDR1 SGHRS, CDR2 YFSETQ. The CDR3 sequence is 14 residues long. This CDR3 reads CASSLRGDPTKQYF. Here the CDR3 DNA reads TGCGCCAGCAGCTTGCGGGGGGACCCTACGAAGCAGTACTTC.

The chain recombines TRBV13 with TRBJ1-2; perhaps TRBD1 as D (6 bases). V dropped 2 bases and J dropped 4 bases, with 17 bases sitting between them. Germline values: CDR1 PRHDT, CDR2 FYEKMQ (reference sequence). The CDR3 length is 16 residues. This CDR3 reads CASSLYSTGRGYGYTF. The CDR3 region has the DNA TGTGCCAGCAGCTTATACTCCACCGGCAGGGGCTATGGCTACACCTTC.

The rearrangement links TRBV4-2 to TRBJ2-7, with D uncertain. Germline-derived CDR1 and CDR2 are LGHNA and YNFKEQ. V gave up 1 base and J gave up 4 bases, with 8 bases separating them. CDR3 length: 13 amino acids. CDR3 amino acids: CASSQALRYEQYF. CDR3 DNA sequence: TGTGCCAGCAGCCAAGCGCTCAGGTACGAGCAGTACTTC.

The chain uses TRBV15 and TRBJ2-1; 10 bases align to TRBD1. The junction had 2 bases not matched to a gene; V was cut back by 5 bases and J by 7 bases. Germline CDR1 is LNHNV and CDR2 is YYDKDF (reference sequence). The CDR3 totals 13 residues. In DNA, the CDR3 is TGTGCCACCAGCGCGGACAGGGGGAATGAGCAGTTCTTC. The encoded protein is CATSADRGNEQFF.

The CDR3 bases are TGTGCCAGCAGCCCACGAGCGCGGGTAGATACGCAGTATTTT. This codes for CASSPRARVDTQYF. This sequence joins TRBV11-2 and TRBJ2-3; tentative D call: TRBD2 (5 bases). Trimming took off 5 bases at V and 5 bases at J, with 14 bases between the two ends. CDR1 SGHAT and CDR2 FQNNGV come from the germline V gene. The CDR3 loop spans 14 amino acids.

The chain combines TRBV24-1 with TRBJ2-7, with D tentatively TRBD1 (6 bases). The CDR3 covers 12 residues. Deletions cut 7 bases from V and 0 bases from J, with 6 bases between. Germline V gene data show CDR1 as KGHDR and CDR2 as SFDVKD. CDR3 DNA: TGTGCCACCAGGGACAGCTCCTACGAGCAGTACTTC. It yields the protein CATRDSSYEQYF.

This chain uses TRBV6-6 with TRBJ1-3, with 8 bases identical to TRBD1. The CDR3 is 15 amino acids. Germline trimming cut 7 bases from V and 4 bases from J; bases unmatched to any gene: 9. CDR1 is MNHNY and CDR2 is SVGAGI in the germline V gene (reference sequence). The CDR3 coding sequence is TGTGCCAGCACCAAGGACAGGGCCCCGGGAAACACCATATATTTT. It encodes CASTKDRAPGNTIYF.

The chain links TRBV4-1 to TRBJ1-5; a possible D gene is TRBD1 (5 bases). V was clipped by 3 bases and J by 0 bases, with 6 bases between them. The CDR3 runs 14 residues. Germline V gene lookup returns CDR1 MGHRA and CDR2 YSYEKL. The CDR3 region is CASSHTGSNQPQHF. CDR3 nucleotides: TGCGCCAGCAGCCACACAGGTAGCAATCAGCCCCAGCATTTT.

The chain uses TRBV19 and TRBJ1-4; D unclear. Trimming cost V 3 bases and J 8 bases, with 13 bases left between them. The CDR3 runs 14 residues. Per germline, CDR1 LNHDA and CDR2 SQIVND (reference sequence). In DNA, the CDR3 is TGTGCCAGTAGTATGCTCATGGGCCAGGAAAAACTGTTTTTT. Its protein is CASSMLMGQEKLFF. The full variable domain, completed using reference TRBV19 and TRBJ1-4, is DGGITQSPKYLFRKEGQNVTLSCEQNLNHDAMYWYRQDPGQGLRLIYYSQIVNDFQKGDIAEGYSVSREKKESFPLTVTSAQKNPTAFYLCASSMLMGQEKLFFGSGTQLSVL.